The 13 T cell receptor beta chains below come from one sample, sequenced in a study of T-cell memory formation after mild COVID-19. In TCRdb, the 5' RACE reads were re-called with MiXCR into one record per CDR3 protein. The sample contains about 200,000 distinct CDR3 sequences, just over 9.5% of which appear only once. Material: PBMCs or a T cell subset sorted from them (not recorded which). The receptors originated from a man aged 18 to 30 who had mild COVID-19 (a few samples of this study predate the infection). Cell type and time point are not known.

The chain is built from TRBV10-3 and TRBJ2-5; maybe TRBD2 (5 bases). Between the trimmed V and J ends, which lost 7 bases and 2 bases, there was a span of 11 bases. Germline V gene data show CDR1 as ENHRY and CDR2 as SYGVKD. This CDR3 has 13 residues. For the CDR3, the DNA is TGTGCCATCAAATCGGGGATTCAAGAGACCCAGTACTTC. It yields the protein CAIKSGIQETQYF.

The chain uses TRBV3-1 and TRBJ2-3, with 7 bases matching TRBD2. Germline CDR1 LGHDT, CDR2 YNNKEL (reference sequence). The CDR3 is 15 amino acids. Trimming removed 0 bases from V and 5 bases from J; junction bases left unmatched: 5. The CDR3 here is CASSQDTQRGDTQYF. CDR3 DNA sequence: TGTGCCAGCAGCCAAGATACGCAGCGGGGAGATACGCAGTATTTT.

This clonotype was recorded at least ten times. The chain employs TRBV14 and TRBJ1-2, with TRBD1 as a possible D gene (5 bases). Germline V gene sequence: CDR1 SGHDN, CDR2 FVKESK. The length of the CDR3 is 12 residues. Trimming took 4 bases from V and 5 from J, leaving 8 bases between them. The CDR3 reads CASSRGSYGYTF. In DNA, the CDR3 is TGTGCCAGCAGCCGGGGGTCATATGGCTACACCTTC. Based on the CDR3 plus reference TRBV14 and TRBJ1-2, the full variable domain is EAGVTQFPSHSVIEKGQTVTLRCDPISGHDNLYWYRRVMGKEIKFLLHFVKESKQDESGMPNNRFLAERTGGTYSTLKVQPAELEDSGVYFCASSRGSYGYTFGSGTRLTVV.

V is TRBV19 and J is TRBJ2-7; D may be TRBD1 or TRBD2 (5 bases each). Germline assignment: CDR1 LNHDA and CDR2 SQIVND (reference sequence). Trimming took 3 bases from V and 7 from J, leaving 16 bases between them. The CDR3 loop spans 14 amino acids. CDR3 region: CASSMGTPNGEQYF. CDR3 coding DNA: TGTGCCAGTAGTATGGGGACGCCTAATGGGGAGCAGTACTTC.

This clonotype was seen many times. The rearrangement joins TRBV5-1 to TRBJ2-3, with 8 bases lining up with TRBD1. CDR1 and CDR2 (germline): SGHRS, YFSETQ. V shed 4 bases and J 4 bases; nucleotides not matched to a gene: 5. This CDR3 is built from 14 residues. CDR3 DNA: TGCGCCAGCAGCCGTGCACAGGGGGCAGATACGCAGTATTTT. Its translation: CASSRAQGADTQYF.

The J gene is TRBJ2-1, the V gene TRBV18; 9 bases match TRBD1. The germline gives CDR1 KGHSH, CDR2 LQKENI. After removal of 5 bases from V and 7 bases from J, the junction contained 6 bases not matched to a gene. This CDR3 comprises 14 residues. The CDR3 loop is CASSSGTGINEQFF. For the CDR3, the DNA is TGTGCCAGCTCATCCGGGACAGGGATTAATGAGCAGTTCTTC.

This clonotype was seen ten or more times. The chain joins TRBV7-2 to TRBJ2-5, with unresolved D. Trimming pared 2 bases from V and 2 bases from J, leaving 9 bases between. The CDR3 is made up of 14 amino acids. The germline CDR1 and CDR2 sequences are SGHTA and FQGNSA. Here the CDR3 DNA reads TGTGCCAGCAGCTTAATGTCTGTACAAGAGACCCAGTACTTC. This sequence encodes CASSLMSVQETQYF.

This clonotype was observed many times. The chain joins TRBV2 to TRBJ2-5; perhaps TRBD1 as D (5 bases). Germline V gene sequence: CDR1 SNHLY, CDR2 FYNNEI. The CDR3 loop spans 13 amino acids. V was clipped by 7 bases and J by 4 bases, with 13 bases between them. The DNA for the CDR3 is TGTGCCAGCAAGGGGAAATGGCTAGAGACCCAGTACTTC. This encodes CASKGKWLETQYF.

This clonotype was seen at least ten times. The chain uses TRBV5-1 and TRBJ1-1; D is possibly TRBD1 (6 bases). The CDR3 extends over 14 amino acids. CDR1 and CDR2 (germline): SGHRS, YFSETQ. Between the trimmed V and J ends, which lost 4 bases and 3 bases, there was a span of 13 bases. The CDR3 bases are TGCGCCAGCAGCAGCCAACAGGGCTACACTGAAGCTTTCTTT. The encoded protein is CASSSQQGYTEAFF.

The rearrangement links TRBV29-1 to TRBJ2-7; perhaps TRBD2 as D (5 bases). The CDR3 consists of 15 residues. The V and J ends lost 2 bases and 0 bases respectively, with 14 bases between them. Germline V lookup: CDR1 SQVTM, CDR2 ANQGSEA. CDR3 sequence reads: CSVERRVGVSYEQYF. The CDR3 bases are TGCAGCGTTGAAAGGCGGGTTGGCGTCTCCTACGAGCAGTACTTC.

V is TRBV10-2 and J is TRBJ2-7, with 7 positions matching TRBD1. Germline CDR1 is WSHSY and CDR2 is SAAADI. The V and J ends lost 8 bases and 4 bases, in that order; junction bases with no gene match: 8. This CDR3 region has 13 residues. In DNA form, the CDR3 reads TGCGCCAGCTCGGACAGGAACAATTACGAGCAGTACGTC. Its protein product is CASSDRNNYEQYV.

This chain joins TRBV6-6 and TRBJ1-1; no reliable D call. The V gene lost 2 bases and the J gene lost 8 bases, with 9 bases spanning the gap. Germline CDR1 reads MNHNY; CDR2 reads SVGAGI (reference sequence). This CDR3 is built from 12 residues. For the CDR3, the DNA is TGTGCCAGCAGTTACCCCACGGGAGAAGCTTTCTTT. Protein: CASSYPTGEAFF.

The J gene is TRBJ2-1, the V gene TRBV6-4; D gene uncertain. Germline CDR1 reads MRHNA; CDR2 reads SNTAGT. Trimming removed 3 bases from V and 11 bases from J, with 14 bases in between. The CDR3 extends over 13 amino acids. CDR3 in amino acids: CASSEGQNTKQFF. CDR3 nucleotide sequence: TGTGCCAGCAGTGAAGGCCAGAATACAAAGCAGTTCTTC.